Below, 19 T cell receptor beta chains from the same sample are listed, as sequenced in a study of T cells in Graves' hyperthyroidism and ophthalmopathy (dated by TCRdb to about 2019). The library relied on multiplex PCR. Sequencing was performed on an Illumina HiSeq 2000. Amplification of TCR beta CDR3 regions was carried out from RNA transcripts. For the first round of RT-PCR on the TCR CDR3, the HTBI primer set was used together with the Qiagen OneStep RT-PCR kit. TCRdb reanalyzed the raw reads on its own, using fastp at Q25 for trimming and MiXCR for clone calling, and kept in-frame beta chains. A single entry per CDR3 protein holds the most common genes and DNA from its merged rows. In all, the sample holds hundreds of thousands of distinct CDR3 sequences, and more than 15% of those were seen once. Around 7.7% of the sample is taken by the ten largest. Specimen: blood. All receptors derive from a woman younger than 30 with Graves' hyperthyroidism.

This clonotype has ten or more counts. V is TRBV3-1 and J is TRBJ2-2; D possibly corresponds to TRBD2 (5 bases). Trimming stripped 4 bases from V and 7 bases from J, with 13 bases between. The CDR3 totals 14 residues. Germline V CDR1 and CDR2: LGHDT, YNNKEL (reference sequence). The CDR3 bases are TGTGCCAGCAGCCGGACTGGAGAGGGCGGGGAGCTGTTTTTT. Translating it yields CASSRTGEGGELFF.

The chain employs TRBV7-2 and TRBJ2-3; D gene uncertain. Germline V CDR1 and CDR2: SGHTA, FQGNSA. The CDR3 has 14 residues. V was pared by 4 bases and J by 2 bases, with 10 bases between. CDR3 in amino acids: CASSSSWSTDTQYF. The CDR3 coding sequence is TGTGCCAGCAGCTCGAGTTGGTCCACAGATACGCAGTATTTT.

This chain joins TRBV4-2 and TRBJ1-1; no clear D gene. Germline V gene lookup returns CDR1 LGHNA and CDR2 YNFKEQ. Trimming cost V 0 bases and J 10 bases, with 15 bases left between them. The CDR3 consists of 14 residues. The CDR3 sequence is CASSQDPGNIGAFF. The DNA of the CDR3 is TGTGCCAGCAGCCAAGACCCGGGTAATATCGGAGCTTTCTTT.

This clonotype was recorded many times. This chain uses TRBV6-1 with TRBJ2-7; TRBD1 aligns across 8 bases. V trimming: 6 bases; J trimming: 5 bases; junction bases outside the gene matches: 12. Germline values: CDR1 MNHNS, CDR2 SASEGT. The CDR3 is 15 residues long. CDR3 coding DNA: TGTGCCAGCAGGCGATCGCAGGGGGCGGCCAACGAGCAGTACTTC. Residues: CASRRSQGAANEQYF.

This clonotype showed up many times. V and J are TRBV6-1 and TRBJ2-5; 7 bases map to TRBD1. With 8 bases clipped from V and 5 bases from J, the junction kept 8 bases outside the gene matches. Germline CDR1 reads MNHNS; CDR2 reads SASEGT. The CDR3 totals 13 residues. In DNA form, the CDR3 reads TGTGCCAGCGCCCGACAGGGTGGCGAGACCCAGTACTTC. Translation gives CASARQGGETQYF.

At least ten counts were recorded for this clonotype. This chain joins TRBV20-1 and TRBJ2-5, with D possibly TRBD1 on 6 matching bases. The CDR3 is made up of 13 amino acids. Germline-derived CDR1 and CDR2 are DFQATT and SNEGSKA (reference sequence). Deletions cut 6 bases from V and 5 bases from J, with 16 bases between. CDR3 in DNA: TGCAGTGCCCTTCCGACAGGAAGGGAGACCCAGTACTTC. Translating gives CSALPTGRETQYF.

This clonotype has at least ten counts. The CDR3 loop is CASSESGGVPPLNEQFF. As DNA, the CDR3 is TGCGCCAGCAGTGAGTCAGGGGGAGTTCCACCCCTTAATGAGCAGTTCTTC. V gene TRBV10-1 combines with J gene TRBJ2-1; D possibly corresponds to TRBD1 (6 bases). Germline V lookup: CDR1 WNHNN, CDR2 SYGVQD (reference sequence). Trimming pared 0 bases from V and 7 bases from J, leaving 19 bases between. The CDR3 extends over 17 amino acids.

This clonotype was counted many times. The CDR3 loop reads CASSVGDVGNTIYF. CDR3 DNA: TGTGCCAGCAGCGTGGGGGACGTTGGAAACACCATATATTTT. The chain is built from TRBV7-8 and TRBJ1-3; a weak D match, TRBD1 (5 bases). Trimming stripped 5 bases from V and 3 bases from J, with 11 bases between. Germline-derived CDR1 and CDR2 are SGHVS and FQNEAQ. The CDR3 contains 14 residues.

This clonotype was observed a few times. This chain joins TRBV9 and TRBJ2-3; 11 bases align to TRBD2. V was pared by 0 bases and J by 6 bases, with 6 bases of the junction left unmatched. CDR1 and CDR2 from the germline V gene are SGDLS and YYNGEE. This CDR3 region has 16 residues. CDR3 sequence: CASSVEKLAGEDTQYF. DNA for the CDR3: TGTGCCAGCAGCGTAGAAAAACTAGCGGGAGAGGATACGCAGTATTTT.

In this sample, this clonotype turned up many times. The chain links TRBV5-1 to TRBJ2-7; possibly TRBD1 or TRBD2 for D (5 bases each). Germline V lookup: CDR1 SGHRS, CDR2 YFSETQ. V lost 2 bases and J lost 7, with 13 bases in between. This CDR3 comprises 13 residues. CDR3 sequence: CASSFGTFEEQYF. CDR3 DNA sequence: TGCGCCAGCAGCTTTGGGACCTTTGAAGAGCAGTACTTC. The complete variable domain, with remaining parts taken from reference TRBV5-1 and TRBJ2-7, reads KAGVTQTPRYLIKTRGQQVTLSCSPISGHRSVSWYQQTPGQGLQFLFEYFSETQRNKGNFPGRFSGRQFSNSRSEMNVSTLELGDSALYLCASSFGTFEEQYFGPGTRLTVT.

This clonotype was seen repeatedly, ten times or more. The rearrangement uses TRBV12-3 or TRBV12-4 and TRBJ1-3, with a tentative D call TRBD1 (5 bases). The V gene lost 1 base and the J gene lost 3 bases, with 13 bases spanning the gap. The length of the CDR3 is 16 residues. The CDR3 reads CASSLGYRSHGNTIYF. In DNA form, the CDR3 reads TGTGCCAGCAGTTTAGGGTACAGGTCCCATGGAAACACCATATATTTT.

This clonotype has a handful of counts. V is TRBV5-1 and J is TRBJ1-4; 10 bases match TRBD1. Germline CDR1 SGHRS, CDR2 YFSETQ. This CDR3 is 15 amino acids long. Unmatched junction bases numbered 6, after V lost 5 bases and J lost 5 bases. Here the CDR3 DNA reads TGCGCCAGCAGTGACCCGGGACAGGGGAATGAAAAACTGTTTTTT. Amino acid sequence: CASSDPGQGNEKLFF.

This clonotype came up many times. This chain links TRBV5-8 with TRBJ1-2; D remains ambiguous. Germline CDR1 is SGHTS and CDR2 is YDEGEE. The CDR3 runs to 14 residues. The V end lost 1 base, the J end lost 5 bases, and 12 bases lay between the germline ends. The DNA for the CDR3 is TGTGCCAGCAGCTTGTATACCCTTGGTTATGGCTACACCTTC. Translated, it gives CASSLYTLGYGYTF.

CDR3: CASSIGLSGYTF. CDR3 bases: TGTGCCAGTAGTATAGGACTCTCTGGCTACACCTTC. The chain combines TRBV19 with TRBJ1-2; no clear D gene. CDR3 length: 12 amino acids. V was trimmed by 1 base and J by 7 bases, leaving 7 bases between them. Per the germline V gene, CDR1 is LNHDA and CDR2 is SQIVND (reference sequence).

This clonotype was observed a few times. The chain carries TRBV5-1 and TRBJ1-3; no firm D call. The CDR3 is 17 amino acids. Looked up from germline, CDR1 is SGHRS and CDR2 is YFSETQ. V lost 4 bases and J lost 0, with 17 bases in between. In nucleotides, the CDR3 is TGCGCCAGCAGCGCCGCTCGGACGGAAAACTCTGGAAACACCATATATTTT. Its translation is CASSAARTENSGNTIYF. Filled out from reference TRBV5-1 and TRBJ1-3, the complete variable domain reads KAGVTQTPRYLIKTRGQQVTLSCSPISGHRSVSWYQQTPGQGLQFLFEYFSETQRNKGNFPGRFSGRQFSNSRSEMNVSTLELGDSALYLCASSAARTENSGNTIYFGEGSWLTVV.

The rearrangement uses TRBV10-3 and TRBJ2-2; D uncertain. Germline lookup yields CDR1 ENHRY and CDR2 SYGVKD. The V end lost 8 bases, the J end lost 6 bases, and 13 bases lay between the germline ends. The CDR3 is 13 residues long. CDR3 DNA: TGTGCCATCGCCCCGACGCGATCCGGGGAGCTGTTTTTT. This translates into CAIAPTRSGELFF.

This clonotype was seen ten or more times. The rearrangement joins TRBV7-8 to TRBJ2-1; 8 nucleotides line up with TRBD1. V gave up 2 bases and J gave up 6 bases; unmatched junction bases: 9. CDR3 length: 16 amino acids. CDR1 is SGHVS, CDR2 FQNEAQ, per germline. The CDR3 here is CASSLSDRATFNEQFF. CDR3 coding DNA: TGTGCCAGCAGCTTATCGGACAGGGCAACGTTCAATGAGCAGTTCTTC.

This clonotype was counted ten times or more. The chain recombines TRBV6-1 with TRBJ2-7; the match to TRBD1 covers 9 bases. The CDR3 sequence is 16 residues long. V gave up 6 bases and J gave up 4 bases; unmatched junction bases: 13. From germline, CDR1 is MNHNS and CDR2 SASEGT. DNA of the CDR3: TGTGCCAGCAGCTCCGAGGCACCGGGACAGGGTTACGAGCAGTACTTC. This encodes CASSSEAPGQGYEQYF.

The chain has TRBV13 and TRBJ2-2; D is uncertain. CDR3 length: 15 amino acids. V lost 0 bases, J lost 3 bases, and 8 bases lay in between. Germline values: CDR1 PRHDT, CDR2 FYEKMQ (reference sequence). The CDR3 DNA reads as TGTGCCAGCAGCTTAGGGGACCTACACACCGGGGAGCTGTTTTTT. This encodes CASSLGDLHTGELFF.